This T cell receptor beta chain was identified during a study of T cell repertoires in cytomegalovirus infection. Study-wide context: Indicated by public TCR beta signatures were CMV infection and matching HLA type.

TCRdb re-analysed the reads in MiXCR, keeping a single row per CDR3 protein. The sample lists roughly 250,000 distinct CDR3 sequences; roughly 20% were seen once. Regarding the study as a whole: The cumulative frequency of public TCR beta families identified carriers of CMV plus the relevant HLA.

The CDR3 is 11 residues long. Germline V lookup: CDR1 SNHLY, CDR2 FYNNEI. As concerns this clonotype: The antigen remains unidentified.

The sample consisted of CD8+ T cells from PBMCs. The rearrangement links TRBV2 to TRBJ1-1; D remains unclear. This receptor was obtained from a human donor in good health (CMV status not recorded). Some clones in this sample may be carry-over from other donors' samples. CDR3 amino acids: CVVALNTEAFF. The CDR3 bases are TGTGTCGTGGCGTTGAACACTGAAGCTTTCTTT.